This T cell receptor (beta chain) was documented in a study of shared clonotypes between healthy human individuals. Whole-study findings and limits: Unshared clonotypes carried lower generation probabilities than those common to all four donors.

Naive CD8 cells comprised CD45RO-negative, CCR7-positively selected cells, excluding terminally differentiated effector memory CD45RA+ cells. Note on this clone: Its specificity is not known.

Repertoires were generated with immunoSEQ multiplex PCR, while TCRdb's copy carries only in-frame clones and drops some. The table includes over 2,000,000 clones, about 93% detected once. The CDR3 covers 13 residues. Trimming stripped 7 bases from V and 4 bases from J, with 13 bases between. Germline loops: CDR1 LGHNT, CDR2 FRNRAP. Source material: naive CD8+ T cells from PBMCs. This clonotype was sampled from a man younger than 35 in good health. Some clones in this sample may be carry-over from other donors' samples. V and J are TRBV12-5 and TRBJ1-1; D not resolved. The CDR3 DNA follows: TGTGCTAGTGCCCTCGGAGGGATCACTGAAGCTTTCTTT. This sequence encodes CASALGGITEAFF.